These 14 T cell receptor beta chains share one sample of origin, sequenced in a study of T cell repertoires in cytomegalovirus infection. TCRdb redid the calling of the reads with MiXCR, one entry per CDR3 protein. Of around 530,000 distinct CDR3 sequences in the sample, more than 20% are singletons; the top ten hold around 13%. Specimen: PBMCs. The receptor source for this set is a human donor in good health (CMV status not recorded). Some clones in this sample may be carry-over from other donors' samples.

This clonotype was counted at least ten times. The chain employs TRBV7-2 and TRBJ2-2; TRBD2 matches 14 bases. Germline V gene data show CDR1 as SGHTA and CDR2 as FQGNSA. V lost 5 bases and J lost 4; bases outside the gene matches: 9. The CDR3 is made up of 18 amino acids. In nucleotides, the CDR3 is TGTGCCAGCAGCCTCCGACTAGCGGGAGGGCCGGGCACCGGGGAGCTGTTTTTT. It yields the protein CASSLRLAGGPGTGELFF.

The chain joins TRBV28 to TRBJ1-1; a possible D gene is TRBD1 (5 bases). The germline V gene encodes CDR1 MDHEN and CDR2 SYDVKM. The CDR3 runs to 14 residues. V lost 7 bases and J 1 base, leaving 13 bases between the germline ends. CDR3 nucleotide sequence: TGTGCCAGCATACTATCTCAGGGGAACACTGAAGCTTTCTTT. It is translated as CASILSQGNTEAFF.

The chain has TRBV6-5 and TRBJ2-3; D is possibly TRBD1 or TRBD2 (5 bases each). Deletions cut 0 bases from V and 9 bases from J, with 16 bases between. CDR1 and CDR2 from the germline V gene are MNHEY and SVGAGI. The CDR3 has 15 amino acids. CDR3 loop: CASSYSGYSRDTQYF. CDR3 nucleotide sequence: TGTGCCAGCAGTTACTCGGGGTATAGTAGGGACACGCAGTATTTT.

This clonotype was counted only a few times. The chain combines TRBV11-2 with TRBJ2-5; D might be TRBD2 (5 bases). Trimming took 3 bases from V and 2 from J, leaving 16 bases between them. The CDR3 extends over 16 amino acids. Germline assignment: CDR1 SGHAT and CDR2 FQNNGV. CDR3 coding DNA: TGTGCCAGCAGCTTCGGACGCGGGCAGAAACAAGAGACCCAGTACTTC. This gives the protein CASSFGRGQKQETQYF.

In its sample, this clonotype was seen a few times. The chain is built from TRBV4-3 and TRBJ2-3; unclear D gene. From germline, CDR1 is LGHNA and CDR2 YSLEER. This CDR3 has 17 residues. Trimming cost V 1 base and J 0 bases, with 14 bases left between them. The CDR3 coding sequence is TGCGCCAGCAGCCAAGGAGGTCGCGCCACTAGCACAGATACGCAGTATTTT. Protein: CASSQGGRATSTDTQYF.

This clonotype has just a few counts. The V call is TRBV5-1, the J call TRBJ1-2; D gene unclear. Germline V gene data show CDR1 as SGHRS and CDR2 as YFSETQ. V was cut by 0 bases and J by 8 bases, with 8 bases left in between. The CDR3 loop spans 12 amino acids. The CDR3 DNA reads TGCGCCAGCAGCTTGGCCGAGAAAGGCTACACCTTC. It encodes CASSLAEKGYTF.

The chain combines TRBV7-9 with TRBJ2-7; 11 bases match TRBD2. CDR3 size: 15 residues. Germline V gene lookup returns CDR1 SEHNR and CDR2 FQNEAQ (reference sequence). After removal of 5 bases from V and 1 base from J, the junction contained 4 bases not matched to a gene. CDR3 in amino acids: CASSNRTSGSYEQYF. As DNA, the CDR3 is TGTGCCAGCAGCAATAGGACTAGCGGGTCCTACGAGCAGTACTTC.

In its sample, this clonotype was seen a few times. The chain joins TRBV27 to TRBJ1-2, with 7 bases lining up with TRBD1. The germline gives CDR1 MNHEY, CDR2 SMNVEV (reference sequence). V was pared by 5 bases and J by 4 bases, with 16 bases of the junction left unmatched. This CDR3 is built from 17 residues. The chain's CDR3 is CASSTNRDSLSLYGYTF. In DNA, the CDR3 is TGTGCCAGCAGTACTAATAGGGACAGTTTGAGCCTCTATGGCTACACCTTC.

This clonotype came up many times. This chain connects TRBV7-2 to TRBJ2-1; TRBD2 matches 11 bases. The CDR3 contains 13 residues. Germline loops: CDR1 SGHTA, CDR2 FQGNSA. The V and J ends lost 4 bases and 13 bases, in that order; junction bases with no gene match: 6. The CDR3 loop reads CASSSTRLAGQFF. CDR3 coding DNA: TGTGCCAGCAGCTCCACCCGACTAGCGGGACAGTTCTTC.

The genes are TRBV11-3 and TRBJ2-5; D uncertain. Looked up from germline, CDR1 is SGHNT and CDR2 is YENEEA. The CDR3 is 14 residues long. V was clipped by 2 bases and J by 2 bases, with 9 bases between them. CDR3 DNA: TGTGCCAGCAGCTTAAAAAACTTACAAGAGACCCAGTACTTC. It encodes CASSLKNLQETQYF.

The table lists this clonotype with a few counts. This chain connects TRBV6-2 or TRBV6-3 to TRBJ1-2, with D possibly TRBD1 on 6 matching bases. Between the trimmed V and J ends, which lost 5 bases and 8 bases, there was a span of 21 bases. This CDR3 has 15 amino acids. Germline values: CDR1 MNHEY, CDR2 SVGEGT. In nucleotides, the CDR3 is TGTGCCAGCAGTCCCGGACAGTTCTCAGGGGTCGGCTACACCTTC. Translation: CASSPGQFSGVGYTF.

The sample holds one count of this clonotype. V usage is TRBV5-6 and J usage is TRBJ2-1, with 8 bases matching TRBD1. The CDR3 is made up of 13 amino acids. V was pared by 4 bases and J by 7 bases, with 4 bases of the junction left unmatched. The germline V gene has CDR1 SGHDT and CDR2 YYEEEE. CDR3: CASSQGAMNEQFF. In DNA form, the CDR3 reads TGTGCCAGCAGCCAGGGGGCGATGAATGAGCAGTTCTTC.

This clonotype has ten or more counts. The genes are TRBV12-3 or TRBV12-4 and TRBJ1-5; 8 nucleotides line up with TRBD1. Unmatched junction bases numbered 5, after V lost 1 base and J lost 3 bases. The CDR3 has 16 residues. The CDR3 region has the DNA TGTGCCAGCAGTTTAGTGGGACAGGACTTCAATCAGCCCCAGCATTTT. As protein: CASSLVGQDFNQPQHF.

A few counts support this clonotype. The chain couples TRBV7-2 to TRBJ2-4, with unresolved D. The germline V and J ends were trimmed by 4 bases and 1 base, with 11 bases remaining between them. The V gene's germline CDR1 is SGHTA and CDR2 FQGNSA. The CDR3 has 15 amino acids. The DNA for the CDR3 is TGTGCCAGCAGCTCCGGCAGTTTCGCCAAAAACATTCAGTACTTC. It translates to CASSSGSFAKNIQYF.